This T cell receptor (beta chain) was captured by sequencing in a study of blood T cell repertoires in COVID-19. Study at large: PBMCs, B-cell-depleted T cells, or T cells provided the cDNA or gDNA that made up the material.

Individuals drawn from around 25 US areas were roughly 18 to 100 years old. Participants' reported clinical history set cohort assignment. Trimming shortened V by 1 base and J by 1 base, and 17 bases separated the two germline ends. Germline V gene data show CDR1 as MGHRA and CDR2 as YSYEKL. The CDR3 loop spans 17 amino acids. Per the authors' pipeline: Cell counts per sample came from amplifying reference gene primers. Repertoires were generated with immunoSEQ multiplex PCR, while TCRdb's copy carries only in-frame clones and drops some. V and J calls and clone size are as listed in that table; D and trimming were resolved from the DNA. Of some 210,000 clones listed, 87% are singletons.

The chain has TRBV4-1 and TRBJ2-7; D possibly corresponds to TRBD1 (6 bases). The receptor's source is a man aged 18 to 29 with acute COVID-19. Sequencing input: PBMCs or T cells enriched from blood (not recorded which). CDR3 loop: CASSQVTVQGTSYEQYF. CDR3 nucleotide sequence: TGCGCCAGCAGCCAAGTTACGGTGCAGGGGACGTCCTACGAGCAGTACTTC.